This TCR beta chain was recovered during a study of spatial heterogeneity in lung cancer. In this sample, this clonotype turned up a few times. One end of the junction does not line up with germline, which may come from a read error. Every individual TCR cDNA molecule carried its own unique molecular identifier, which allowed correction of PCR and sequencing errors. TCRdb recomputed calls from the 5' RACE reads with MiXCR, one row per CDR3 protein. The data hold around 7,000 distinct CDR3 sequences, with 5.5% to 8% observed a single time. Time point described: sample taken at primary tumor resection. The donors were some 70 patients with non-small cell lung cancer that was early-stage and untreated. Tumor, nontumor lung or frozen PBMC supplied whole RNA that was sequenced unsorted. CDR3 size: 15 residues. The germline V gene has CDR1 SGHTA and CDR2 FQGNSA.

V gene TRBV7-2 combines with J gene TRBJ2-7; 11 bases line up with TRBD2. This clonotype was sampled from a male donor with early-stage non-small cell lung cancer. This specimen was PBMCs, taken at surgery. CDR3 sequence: CASRIAGGVSHEQYF. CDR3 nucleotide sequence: TGTGCCAGCAGGATAGCGGGAGGGGTCTCCCACGAGCAGTACTTC.